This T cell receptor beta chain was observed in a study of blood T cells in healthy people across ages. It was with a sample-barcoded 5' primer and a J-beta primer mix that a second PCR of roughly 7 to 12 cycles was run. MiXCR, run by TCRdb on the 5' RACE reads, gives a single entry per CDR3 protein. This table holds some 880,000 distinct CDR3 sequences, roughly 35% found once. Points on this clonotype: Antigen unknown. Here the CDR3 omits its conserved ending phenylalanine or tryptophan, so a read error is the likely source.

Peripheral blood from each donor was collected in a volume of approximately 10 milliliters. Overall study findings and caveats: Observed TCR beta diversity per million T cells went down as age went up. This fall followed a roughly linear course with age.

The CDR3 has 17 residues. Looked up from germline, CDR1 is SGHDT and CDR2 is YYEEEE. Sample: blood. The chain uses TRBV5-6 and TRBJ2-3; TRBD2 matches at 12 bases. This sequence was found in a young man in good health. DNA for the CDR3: TGTGCCAGCAGCTGGGGCGGACTAGCGGGGAGCACAGATGCGCAGTATTCT. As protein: CASSWGGLAGSTDAQYS.